This TCR beta chain was captured in a study of blood T cell repertoires in COVID-19. Study-level information: From the United States, Italy and Spain came samples of acute and convalescent COVID-19. Sources were T cells, B-cell-depleted T cells, or PBMCs; the material itself was cDNA or gDNA.

As processed by the authors: Estimation of nucleated cell counts relied on the amplification of reference gene primers. TCRdb keeps only in-frame clones here, not all; method: immunoSEQ multiplex PCR. The D gene and trimming were derived from the DNA, and the V and J assignments and clone size from that table. The repertoire includes approximately 250,000 clones, 70% to 90% of them detected once, and 1.2% sits in the top ten. CDR3 size: 11 residues. The V gene's germline CDR1 is DFQATT and CDR2 SNEGSKA (reference sequence). Study members were between about 18 and 89 years old and lived in some 22 US regions. In regard to this clone: The junction and the germline gene differ at one end; a read error may be behind it.

This sequence joins TRBV20-1 and TRBJ1-2; weak D call: TRBD1 (6 bases). Specimen: PBMCs or T cells enriched from blood (not recorded which). This TCR came from a woman in her thirties or forties with acute COVID-19. CDR3 protein: CSARGTYGYTF. CDR3 in DNA: TGCAGTGCCAGAGGGACATATGGCTACACCTTC.